The rows below give T cell receptor beta chains drawn from one sample of a study of T cells in localized non-small cell lung cancer. Here immunoSEQ multiplex PCR was the method, and the copy in TCRdb shows in-frame clones only, minus some. The data show about 55,000 clones, approximately 83% seen once. This specimen was peripheral blood mononuclear cells, taken before any cancer treatment. The receptors here all came from a man aged 35 to 69 with stage III lung adenocarcinoma. Each CDR3 is given with its conserved first and last residue. A D gene is named only where the DNA matches it firmly. Part of the rows lack a size; the others show once, few, many or a class for expanded clones.

V,size,D,J,CDR3,DNA
TRBV30,few,TRBD1,TRBJ1-1,CAWTGGWTEAFF,TGTGCCTGGACAGGGGGCTGGACTGAAGCTTTCTTT
TRBV2,NA,TRBD1,TRBJ1-3,CASSLTDLDRGRNTIYF,TGTGCCAGCAGCCTGACCGACCTTGACAGGGGGAGAAACACCATATATTTT
TRBV10-3,NA,TRBD2,TRBJ2-2,CAISPGTSGVNTGELFF,TGTGCCATCAGTCCCGGGACTAGCGGGGTGAACACCGGGGAGCTGTTTTTT
TRBV27,NA,TRBD1,TRBJ1-3,CASSPYRGPGNTIYF,TGTGCCAGCAGTCCGTACAGGGGGCCTGGAAACACCATATATTTT
TRBV30,NA,NA,TRBJ1-5,CAWARDSNQPQHF,TGTGCCTGGGCTAGGGATAGCAATCAGCCCCAGCATTTT
TRBV19,NA,TRBD1,TRBJ1-1,CASSTGTGREAFF,TGTGCCAGTAGTACCGGGACAGGGCGAGAAGCTTTCTTT
TRBV7-9,NA,NA,TRBJ2-4,CASSPSGSTNIQYF,TGTGCCAGCAGCCCCTCGGGAAGTACAAACATTCAGTACTTC
TRBV5-1,NA,NA,TRBJ1-1,CASRLSTGTNTEAFF,TGCGCCAGCAGGCTGTCGACGGGGACGAACACTGAAGCTTTCTTT
TRBV5-6,NA,TRBD1,TRBJ2-3,CASSTGQGTDTQYF,TGTGCCAGCAGCACGGGACAGGGGACAGATACGCAGTATTTT
TRBV11-2,NA,TRBD1,TRBJ1-2,CASSLAQGGAYGYTF,TGTGCCAGCAGCTTAGCCCAAGGGGGCGCGTATGGCTACACCTTC
TRBV28,few,TRBD1,TRBJ2-3,CASQTGGTDTQYF,TGTGCCAGCCAGACAGGGGGCACAGATACGCAGTATTTT
TRBV5-1,NA,NA,TRBJ2-7,CASSFLTGSDYEQYF,TGCGCCAGCAGCTTTTTGACAGGATCCGACTACGAGCAGTACTTC
TRBV2,NA,NA,TRBJ2-1,CASRGDYNEQFF,TGTGCCAGCAGGGGAGACTACAATGAGCAGTTCTTC
TRBV19,NA,TRBD1,TRBJ2-5,CATRGQETQYF,TGTGCCACCAGGGGGCAAGAGACCCAGTACTTC
TRBV7-6,NA,TRBD2,TRBJ2-1,CASSLVGGGYNEQFF,TGTGCCAGCAGCTTAGTGGGGGGGGGATACAATGAGCAGTTCTTC
TRBV7-6,NA,NA,TRBJ2-1,CASSLASSSSYNEQFF,TGTGCCAGCAGCTTAGCGTCTAGCTCCTCCTACAATGAGCAGTTCTTC
TRBV7-2,NA,TRBD1,TRBJ2-5,CASSSDDRGGRAQYF,TGTGCCAGCAGCTCAGACGACAGGGGAGGTCGGGCCCAGTACTTC
TRBV18,once,NA,TRBJ1-3,CASSSGEHSGNTIYF,TGTGCCAGCTCATCTGGGGAGCACTCTGGAAACACCATATATTTT
TRBV6-6,NA,TRBD1,TRBJ2-4,CASSYSGGINIQYF,TGTGCCAGCAGTTACTCAGGGGGCATCAACATTCAGTACTTC
TRBV30,NA,TRBD2,TRBJ2-1,CASQIAGGSYNEQFF,TGTGCCTCACAGATAGCGGGAGGGTCCTACAATGAGCAGTTCTTC
TRBV6-5,NA,TRBD1,TRBJ1-2,CASSYLTGEGYTF,TGTGCCAGCAGTTACTTGACAGGGGAGGGCTACACCTTC
TRBV12-5,once,TRBD1,TRBJ2-6,CASGLTTGELKGANVLTF,TGTGCTAGTGGTTTGACAACAGGGGAACTGAAGGGGGCCAACGTCCTGACTTTC
TRBV7-9,NA,NA,TRBJ2-1,CASRTRVPDNEQFF,TGTGCCAGCAGAACTAGGGTACCCGACAATGAGCAGTTCTTC
TRBV19,NA,TRBD2,TRBJ2-5,CASSRSGGTGQYF,TGTGCCAGTAGCCGAAGCGGGGGTACGGGTCAGTACTTC
TRBV7-9,NA,NA,TRBJ1-1,CASILSWLDRNTEAFF,TGTGCCAGCATCCTTAGTTGGCTTGACAGGAACACTGAAGCTTTCTTT
TRBV27,NA,NA,TRBJ2-2,CASSFAGTYTGELFF,TGTGCCAGTTCCTTTGCCGGGACCTACACCGGGGAGCTGTTTTTT
TRBV6-1,NA,TRBD1,TRBJ2-7,CASSEVGTGLSSYEQYF,TGTGCCAGCAGTGAAGTAGGGACAGGGTTAAGCTCCTACGAGCAGTACTTC
TRBV29-1,NA,TRBD1,TRBJ2-3,CSVLQGDRGADTQYF,TGCAGCGTCTTACAGGGGGACAGGGGCGCAGATACGCAGTATTTT
TRBV6-5,NA,NA,TRBJ1-5,CASRRSSESNQPQHF,TGTGCCAGCAGAAGAAGCTCTGAAAGCAATCAGCCCCAGCATTTT